Given below is one T cell receptor beta chain in context. In the source study's methods: Amplification of reference gene primers provided the estimated nucleated cell counts. Method: immunoSEQ multiplex PCR; TCRdb's copy keeps in-frame clones and lacks some. The DNA gave D and trimming, while V, J and clone size come from that table. The data show about 200,000 clones, over 80% seen once. V gave up 1 base and J gave up 4 bases; unmatched junction bases: 8. The germline V gene encodes CDR1 SGDLS and CDR2 YYNGEE. CDR3 length: 15 residues. This specimen belongs to a study of blood T cell repertoires in COVID-19. As for the study in general: There were acute and convalescent COVID-19 samples, and they came from the United States, Italy and Spain. The cDNA or gDNA used as material had been derived from T cells, B-cell-depleted T cells, or PBMCs.

The sequence was collected from a man aged 35 to 55 with acute or convalescent COVID-19. The chain couples TRBV9 to TRBJ2-7, with 7 nucleotides matching TRBD2. Sequenced input: peripheral blood. The CDR3 reads CASSVSPGEGYEQYF. The CDR3 coding sequence is TGTGCCAGCAGCGTAAGTCCCGGGGAGGGATACGAGCAGTACTTC.